What follows is one T cell receptor (beta chain) and its context. The data were taken from a study of OX40 agonist ivuxolimab in advanced cancers. Study-wide context: Enrollees could have had prior anti-PD-1, anti-PD-L1 or anti-CTLA-4 therapy, which about 40% had received. Partial responses occurred in Three dose-escalation patients, one with hepatocellular carcinoma and two with cutaneous melanoma.

Libraries were prepared by immunoSEQ multiplex PCR; TCRdb keeps only in-frame clonotypes and omits some of them. The table includes approximately 60,000 clones, 84% detected once. Looked up from germline, CDR1 is SGHTA and CDR2 is FQGTGA. The V end lost 5 bases, the J end lost 3 bases, and 15 bases lay between the germline ends. The CDR3 is 15 amino acids. V and J are TRBV7-3 and TRBJ2-3, with D perhaps TRBD2 (6 bases). Sequencing was performed on CD4+ or CD8+ T cells sorted from blood, taken in a trial of the OX40 agonist ivuxolimab. The source is an adult with an advanced solid tumor such as melanoma, head and neck, liver or kidney cancer. The CDR3 coding sequence is TGTGCCAGCAGCCCAAGACTAGACCAAACAGATACGCAGTATTTT. Its protein product is CASSPRLDQTDTQYF.